Each of the 14 T cell receptor beta chains below was sequenced from the same sample in a study of T-cell reconstitution after alpha-beta-depleted transplantation in children. Unique molecular identifiers were used in preparing the TCRbeta library. TCRdb passed the PCR reads through MiXCR, listing each CDR3 protein once. The data hold 260,000 or so distinct CDR3 sequences, with approximately 12% observed a single time. Sequenced here: PBMCs from the stem cell graft donor, sampled from the stem cell graft. The source is a human donor who donated a stem cell graft to a child with acute lymphoblastic leukemia.

This clonotype was detected only a few times. This rearrangement joins TRBV9 to TRBJ2-5; TRBD2 aligns across 11 bases. With 7 bases clipped from V and 2 bases from J, the junction kept 13 bases outside the gene matches. The CDR3 is 17 residues long. From germline, CDR1 is SGDLS and CDR2 YYNGEE. The CDR3 loop is CASSSPLSGGVQETQYF. The CDR3 nucleotides are TGTGCCAGCTCCAGCCCCCTTAGCGGGGGGGTGCAAGAGACCCAGTACTTC.

This clonotype was observed many times. The gene calls are TRBV6-6 and TRBJ2-1; D gene ambiguous. V gave up 0 bases and J gave up 7 bases, with 7 bases separating them. There are 13 residues in the CDR3. The germline gives CDR1 MNHNY, CDR2 SVGAGI (reference sequence). CDR3 DNA sequence: TGTGCCAGCAGTTACTCGTTACAGAATGAGCAGTTCTTC. Protein sequence: CASSYSLQNEQFF.

This clonotype was seen many times. The V call is TRBV30, the J call TRBJ2-1; 9 bases agree with TRBD2. V lost 4 bases, J lost 2 bases, and 3 bases stayed unmatched. CDR3 length equals 14 residues. The germline V gene encodes CDR1 GTSNPN and CDR2 SVGIG (reference sequence). The CDR3 reads CAWMLAGTYNEQFF. CDR3 bases: TGTGCCTGGATGCTAGCGGGGACCTACAATGAGCAGTTCTTC.

This clonotype has ten or more counts. This chain links TRBV9 with TRBJ2-5; 9 nucleotides align to TRBD2. Germline CDR1 is SGDLS and CDR2 is YYNGEE. Trimming took 4 bases from V and 0 from J; bases not matched to a gene: 13. This CDR3 has 18 residues. The CDR3 DNA is TGTGCCAGCAGCCCCCGGGGTCTAGCGGGGCCGTACCAAGAGACCCAGTACTTC. Protein sequence: CASSPRGLAGPYQETQYF.

The table lists this clonotype with many counts. The chain has TRBV29-1 and TRBJ2-1; TRBD2 agrees at 10 bases. Losses at the gene ends were 4 bases for V and 3 bases for J; bases not matched to a gene: 3. CDR1 is SQVTM, CDR2 ANQGSEA, per germline. The CDR3 is 14 amino acids. The CDR3 nucleotides read TGCAGCGTTGCCCTAGCGGGAGACTACAATGAGCAGTTCTTC. This codes for CSVALAGDYNEQFF.

The chain carries TRBV10-3 and TRBJ1-4, with D perhaps TRBD1 (5 bases). CDR3 length: 16 residues. V was trimmed by 8 bases and J by 11 bases, leaving 27 bases between them. Germline V gene data show CDR1 as ENHRY and CDR2 as SYGVKD. The CDR3 region has the DNA TGTGCCATCGCCGGGACCGACTCCAAAGAAATGGAGAAACTGTTTTTT. Protein product: CAIAGTDSKEMEKLFF.

The CDR3 coding sequence is TGTGCCAGCAGCTTGGACAGCACTTCTTGGCTTCAGTACTTC. Translated: CASSLDSTSWLQYF. The rearrangement joins TRBV5-4 to TRBJ2-4, with no clear D. The CDR3 extends over 14 amino acids. Germline V gene sequence: CDR1 SGHNT, CDR2 YYREEE (reference sequence). Trimming stripped 0 bases from V and 11 bases from J, with 15 bases between.

At least ten counts were recorded for this clonotype. The chain couples TRBV5-1 to TRBJ2-3; no definite D call. Trimming removed 3 bases at V and 5 bases at J, with 4 bases between. CDR1 and CDR2 from the germline V gene are SGHRS and YFSETQ. The CDR3 loop spans 11 amino acids. This CDR3 reads CASSYVDTQYF. The DNA for the CDR3 is TGCGCCAGCAGCTACGTAGATACGCAGTATTTT.

The table lists this clonotype with a few counts. This sequence joins TRBV30 and TRBJ2-3, with 11 bases lining up with TRBD2. The CDR3 totals 22 residues. The V gene's germline CDR1 is GTSNPN and CDR2 SVGIG (reference sequence). V lost 2 bases and J lost 4; bases outside the gene matches: 26. CDR3 protein: CAWSLLAGGLNGPERMPDTQYF. The DNA of the CDR3 is TGTGCCTGGAGTTTGCTAGCGGGAGGTCTTAACGGACCCGAAAGGATGCCAGATACGCAGTATTTT.

This clonotype was observed at least ten times. J is TRBJ2-1 and V is TRBV7-9, with 11 bases aligning to TRBD1. The CDR3 is 17 amino acids. In germline, CDR1 is SEHNR, CDR2 FQNEAQ (reference sequence). Trimming cost V 5 bases and J 8 bases; bases outside gene matches: 14. The CDR3, as DNA: TGTGCCAGCAGCCACCCCTGGGAAGGACAGGGGGCTGATGAGCAGTTCTTC. This encodes CASSHPWEGQGADEQFF.

This clonotype was observed at least ten times. The rearrangement joins TRBV4-3 to TRBJ2-2; D unclear. This CDR3 is 12 amino acids long. V dropped 4 bases and J dropped 6 bases, with 6 bases sitting between them. Germline V gene sequence: CDR1 LGHNA, CDR2 YSLEER. The CDR3, as DNA: TGCGCCAGCAGCCCTGTGTCCGGGGAGCTGTTTTTT. Translation gives CASSPVSGELFF.

This clonotype showed up many times. V usage is TRBV11-2 and J usage is TRBJ1-2; maybe TRBD1 (5 bases). The CDR3 consists of 15 residues. Trimming removed 6 bases from V and 3 bases from J, with 17 bases in between. Germline V CDR1 and CDR2: SGHAT, FQNNGV. The CDR3 loop is CASSRTGPLDYGYTF. The CDR3 DNA follows: TGTGCCAGCAGTCGAACAGGACCTTTAGACTATGGCTACACCTTC.

This clonotype was picked up many times. The chain combines TRBV7-9 with TRBJ2-2, with TRBD1 matching 9 bases. With 4 bases clipped from V and 7 bases from J, the junction kept 13 bases outside the gene matches. Per germline, CDR1 SEHNR and CDR2 FQNEAQ (reference sequence). This CDR3 has 17 amino acids. Here the CDR3 DNA reads TGTGCCAGCAGCTCCGCCGGGACAGGGAGCGTGGGCGGGGAGCTGTTTTTT. It specifies CASSSAGTGSVGGELFF.

The table lists this clonotype with many counts. The CDR3: CASSKSSGSADNEQFF. The CDR3 DNA is TGTGCCAGCAGTAAATCCTCAGGCTCGGCGGACAATGAGCAGTTCTTC. The V call is TRBV2, the J call TRBJ2-1; no firm D call. Trimming left V 5 bases short and J 5 bases short, with 19 bases between. CDR3 length: 16 amino acids. The germline gives CDR1 SNHLY, CDR2 FYNNEI.